The 5 T cell receptor beta chains in this list originate from one sample, sequenced in a study of blood T cell repertoires in COVID-19. Sequencing was performed with immunoSEQ multiplex PCR; in TCRdb, only in-frame clones are kept and a portion is missing. This sample has around 180,000 clones; more than 70% occur once, and the top ten carry approximately 4.5%. The specimen sequenced was peripheral blood. The receptors come from a human donor in a cohort sampled during active COVID-19.

The gene calls are TRBV7-9 and TRBJ2-4; 7 bases agree with TRBD2. This CDR3 has 12 amino acids. Germline V lookup: CDR1 SEHNR, CDR2 FQNEAQ (reference sequence). V lost 10 bases to trimming and J lost 8 bases; unmatched junction nucleotides: 8. This CDR3 reads CATQRDGDIQYF. In DNA form, the CDR3 reads TGTGCCACCCAGCGGGATGGAGACATTCAGTACTTC. The whole variable domain, remainder taken from reference TRBV7-9 and TRBJ2-4, is DTGVSQNPRHKITKRGQNVTFRCDPISEHNRLYWYRQTLGQGPEFLTYFQNEAQLEKSRLLSDRFSAERPKGSFSTLEIQRTEQGDSAMYLCATQRDGDIQYFGAGTRLSVL.

The J gene is TRBJ2-7, the V gene TRBV13; 9 bases map to TRBD1. This CDR3 contains 15 residues. The V gene end was trimmed by 4 bases and the J gene end by 4 bases; junction bases not matched to a gene: 8. CDR1 and CDR2 from the germline V gene are PRHDT and FYEKMQ (reference sequence). Here the CDR3 reads CASSSPGQGIYEQYF. In nucleotides, the CDR3 is TGTGCCAGCAGCTCCCCGGGACAGGGCATTTACGAGCAGTACTTC.

CDR3 region: CAWRDTGGNTIYF. For the CDR3, the DNA is TGTGCCTGGAGAGACACAGGGGGAAACACCATATATTTT. This chain links TRBV30 with TRBJ1-3, with a weak D call TRBD1 (6 bases). Germline CDR1 reads GTSNPN; CDR2 reads SVGIG (reference sequence). Deletions cut 3 bases from V and 4 bases from J, with 10 bases between. The CDR3 sequence is 13 residues long.

This clone showed up many times. The J gene is TRBJ2-7, the V gene TRBV6-2 or TRBV6-3; 7 bases match TRBD1. In germline, CDR1 is MNHEY, CDR2 SVGEGT. The V gene end was trimmed by 4 bases and the J gene end by 3 bases; junction bases not matched to a gene: 15. The CDR3 is made up of 17 amino acids. Here the CDR3 DNA reads TGTGCCAGCAGTTTCACCCTTCTGACCGGGACAGTCTACGAGCAGTACTTC. The encoded protein is CASSFTLLTGTVYEQYF.

This chain joins TRBV7-2 and TRBJ1-3, with TRBD1 matching over 8 bases. CDR1 and CDR2 from the germline V gene are SGHTA and FQGNSA. V shed 1 base and J 2 bases; nucleotides not matched to a gene: 4. This CDR3 comprises 16 residues. CDR3 coding DNA: TGTGCCAGCAGCTTAGGACAGGGGAGAACTGGAAACACCATATATTTT. Encoded protein: CASSLGQGRTGNTIYF.